Listed here is a single T cell receptor (beta chain). Its antigen is unknown. The data belong to a study of blood T cells in healthy people across ages. Primed by a sample-barcoded 5' primer and a J-beta primer mix, a second PCR proceeded for roughly 7 to 11 cycles. A 12-random-nucleotide template-switch adaptor tagged each cDNA molecule. MiXCR was run by TCRdb on the 5' RACE reads, yielding one entry per CDR3 protein. The table records approximately 1.5 million distinct CDR3 sequences, about 32% of them present only once. Notes on the study in general: The donors' CMV status was not determined, possibly confounding changes in expanded clonotypes.

Sequencing used blood. The TCR originated in a woman in her 30s in good health.

DNA of the CDR3: TGTGCCAGCGCGCTCGCAGGGGGCGTGGAGGGCTACACCTTC. Its protein product is CASALAGGVEGYTF. This sequence joins TRBV6-1 and TRBJ1-2; 8 bases agree with TRBD1. V was clipped by 8 bases and J by 8 bases; unmatched bases: 13. CDR3 length: 14 residues. Germline V gene lookup returns CDR1 MNHNS and CDR2 SASEGT.